Described below is a single T cell receptor beta chain sequence and its context. The antigen is not known. Measured with immunoSEQ multiplex PCR; TCRdb has only the in-frame clones, and not every one. This sample has some 86,000 clones, with roughly 93% found just once. Trimming pared 0 bases from V and 5 bases from J, leaving 6 bases between. Germline V CDR1 and CDR2: GTSNPN, SVGIG (reference sequence). The CDR3 runs 12 residues. The sample originates from a study of cytomegalovirus exposure and HLA in healthy donors. Study outcomes and limitations: CMV antigen specificity of a few CMV-associated chains was confirmed in vitro.

The receptor was isolated from a young woman in good health and CMV-seronegative. Sequencing was done on a sample of PBMCs. This chain connects TRBV30 to TRBJ2-3; D is ambiguous. The CDR3, as DNA: TGTGCCTGGAGTGTAGAGTTAGATACGCAGTATTTT. It is translated as CAWSVELDTQYF.